The 30 T cell receptor beta chains below were found in one sample sequenced in a study of Graves' ophthalmopathy and Graves' hyperthyroidism. Amplified TCR beta CDR3 regions were obtained using RNA transcripts as template. First-round RT-PCR employed HTBI primers, with a second-round multiplex PCR after it. In TCRdb, the multiplex PCR reads were re-called with MiXCR into one record per CDR3 protein. The table includes 600,000 to 950,000 distinct CDR3 sequences, about 44% detected once. The specimen sequenced was peripheral blood. The source is an adult man with Graves' ophthalmopathy.

The table lists this clonotype with many counts. The chain recombines TRBV29-1 with TRBJ2-5, with 8 bases identical to TRBD1. There are 14 residues in the CDR3. V lost 3 bases, J lost 5 bases, and 8 bases stayed unmatched. Germline V gene lookup returns CDR1 SQVTM and CDR2 ANQGSEA. As DNA, the CDR3 is TGCAGCGTTGACTGGGCCCAGGGGGCCGAGACCCAGTACTTC. Translation: CSVDWAQGAETQYF. Looking up the rest from reference TRBV29-1 and TRBJ2-5 gives the full variable domain: SAVISQKPSRDICQRGTSLTIQCQVDSQVTMMFWYRQQPGQSLTLIATANQGSEATYESGFVIDKFPISRPNLTFSTLTVSNMSPEDSSIYLCSVDWAQGAETQYFGPGTRLLVL.

V and J are TRBV29-1 and TRBJ1-1; 7 bases are a match to TRBD1. This CDR3 spans 14 amino acids. V was pared by 7 bases and J by 3 bases, with 11 bases of the junction left unmatched. The germline V gene has CDR1 SQVTM and CDR2 ANQGSEA. The CDR3 nucleotides read TGCAGCGCCGGAATTGACCAGGGGGACACTGAAGCTTTCTTT. It codes for CSAGIDQGDTEAFF.

The table lists this clonotype with many counts. The gene calls are TRBV6-5 and TRBJ1-2; D call uncertain. CDR1 MNHEY and CDR2 SVGAGI come from the germline V gene. The CDR3 loop spans 13 amino acids. The V end lost 5 bases, the J end lost 8 bases, and 15 bases lay between the germline ends. The CDR3 reads CASSRRGTGGYTF. Here the CDR3 DNA reads TGTGCCAGCAGTCGCCGGGGAACGGGGGGCTACACCTTC.

This chain joins TRBV5-8 and TRBJ1-2, with TRBD1 as a possible D gene (6 bases). This CDR3 region has 15 residues. V lost 4 bases and J 6 bases, leaving 19 bases between the germline ends. Germline V gene sequence: CDR1 SGHTS, CDR2 YDEGEE. CDR3 residues: CASSPSGQGFDGYTF. The CDR3 DNA is TGTGCCAGCAGCCCCTCAGGGCAGGGGTTCGATGGCTACACCTTC.

In regard to this clonotype: This likely comes from a read error, as the CDR3 has no conserved phenylalanine or tryptophan at its end. The DNA is omitted, as the CDR3 cannot be located on it reliably, and the CDR3 follows TCRdb's listing. This chain connects TRBV25-1 to TRBJ1-4; TRBD1, as called in the table, went unchecked against the DNA. The CDR3 spans 8 residues, counting both ends. Looked up from germline, CDR1 is MGHDK and CDR2 is SYGVNS. The CDR3 loop reads CASSTGGS.

V and J are TRBV5-5 and TRBJ1-4, with D hard to call. This CDR3 region has 17 residues. The V and J ends lost 4 bases and 0 bases respectively, with 16 bases between them. The germline CDR1 and CDR2 sequences are SGHKS and YYEKEE (reference sequence). The CDR3 DNA sequence: TGTGCCAGCAGCCACGGACCGTCGGGAGCAACTAATGAAAAACTGTTTTTT. This translates into CASSHGPSGATNEKLFF.

In this sample, this clonotype turned up a few times. The genes are TRBV14 and TRBJ1-1; D is uncertain. Germline V gene data show CDR1 as SGHDN and CDR2 as FVKESK. Trimming removed 2 bases from V and 4 bases from J, with 8 bases in between. The CDR3 covers 13 residues. CDR3 in DNA: TGTGCCAGCAGCCAACTGGGGAGCACTGAAGCTTTCTTT. It codes for CASSQLGSTEAFF.

This clonotype has at least ten counts. The CDR3 region is CASGQGSTEAFF. The CDR3 coding sequence is TGTGCCAGCGGCCAGGGGAGCACTGAAGCTTTCTTT. The V gene is TRBV25-1, the J gene TRBJ1-1; D possibly corresponds to TRBD1 (6 bases). Germline lookup yields CDR1 MGHDK and CDR2 SYGVNS. The CDR3 has 12 amino acids. V shed 8 bases and J shed 4 bases, with 11 bases lying between them. Full variable domain (remainder filled in from reference TRBV25-1 and TRBJ1-1): EADIYQTPRYLVIGTGKKITLECSQTMGHDKMYWYQQDPGMELHLIHYSYGVNSTEKGDLSSESTVSRIRTEHFPLTLESARPSHTSQYLCASGQGSTEAFFGQGTRLTVV.

The chain links TRBV12-3 or TRBV12-4 to TRBJ1-2; tentatively, D is TRBD1 (6 bases). The CDR3 covers 12 residues. V lost 7 bases, J lost 1 base, and 7 bases lay in between. The CDR3 bases are TGTGCCAGCAAGGGGGGTAACTATGGCTACACCTTC. Protein sequence: CASKGGNYGYTF.

This clonotype was seen ten or more times. The V and J genes are TRBV20-1 and TRBJ1-2; 7 nucleotides line up with TRBD1. The CDR3 runs 13 residues. Germline V gene data show CDR1 as DFQATT and CDR2 as SNEGSKA (reference sequence). V dropped 4 bases and J dropped 6; count of bases not matched to a gene: 8. CDR3 nucleotides: TGCAGTGCTACTTCTCCAAGGGGGCATGGCTACACCTTC. Its protein product is CSATSPRGHGYTF.

CDR3 amino acids: CASSFDQAGGQETQYF. The DNA for the CDR3 is TGTGCCAGCAGCTTCGATCAAGCGGGAGGGCAGGAGACCCAGTACTTC. The V and J genes are TRBV7-2 and TRBJ2-5; 10 bases are a match to TRBD2. CDR1 is SGHTA and CDR2 is FQGNSA in the germline V gene. The V and J ends lost 3 bases and 5 bases, in that order; junction bases with no gene match: 9. The CDR3 length is 16 residues.

This clonotype was observed a few times. This chain uses TRBV7-2 with TRBJ2-2; the D gene is possibly TRBD2 (7 bases). Trimming cost V 2 bases and J 7 bases, with 8 bases left between them. The germline CDR1 and CDR2 sequences are SGHTA and FQGNSA. CDR3 length: 13 residues. CDR3 loop: CASSLRGGGELFF. The CDR3, as DNA: TGTGCCAGCAGCTTAAGGGGGGGCGGGGAGCTGTTTTTT. Based on the CDR3 plus reference TRBV7-2 and TRBJ2-2, the full variable domain is GAGVSQSPSNKVTEKGKDVELRCDPISGHTALYWYRQSLGQGLEFLIYFQGNSAPDKSGLPSDRFSAERTGGSVSTLTIQRTQQEDSAVYLCASSLRGGGELFFGEGSRLTVL.

This clonotype appeared many times. The chain is built from TRBV2 and TRBJ1-5; 9 positions agree with TRBD1. The J segment lost 7 bases and the V segment lost 6 bases, leaving 1 base of the junction unmatched. In germline, CDR1 is SNHLY, CDR2 FYNNEI. There are 12 residues in the CDR3. The CDR3 sequence is CASRTGGQPQHF. As DNA, the CDR3 is TGTGCCAGCAGGACAGGGGGGCAGCCCCAGCATTTT.

This CDR3 is CASSERQGFGELFF. In nucleotides, the CDR3 is TGCGCCAGCAGTGAGAGACAGGGGTTCGGGGAGCTGTTTTTT. The V gene is TRBV10-1, the J gene TRBJ2-2; 8 bases fit TRBD1. V shed 2 bases and J 7 bases; nucleotides not matched to a gene: 3. Germline CDR1 reads WNHNN; CDR2 reads SYGVQD (reference sequence). The CDR3 length is 14 residues.

At least ten counts were recorded for this clonotype. V and J are TRBV7-2 and TRBJ2-7, with TRBD1 identical over 8 bases. This CDR3 is built from 15 residues. From germline, CDR1 is SGHTA and CDR2 FQGNSA. Losses at the gene ends were 2 bases for V and 3 bases for J; bases not matched to a gene: 6. In DNA form, the CDR3 reads TGTGCCAGCAGCTTATGGGGACAGGCGTACTACGAGCAGTACTTC. It encodes CASSLWGQAYYEQYF.

As to this clonotype: Sequence at one end of the junction differs from germline and may be a read error. This CDR3 is CASRGLQGTQYF. The CDR3 bases are TGTGCCAGCAGAGGACTGCAAGGGACCCAGTACTTC. This sequence joins TRBV10-3 and TRBJ2-5; weak D call: TRBD2 (5 bases). Germline V gene sequence: CDR1 ENHRY, CDR2 SYGVKD. The CDR3 extends over 12 amino acids.

This clonotype has at least ten counts. The J gene is TRBJ2-5, the V gene TRBV20-1; D gene unclear. The V and J ends lost 8 bases and 5 bases respectively, with 12 bases between them. CDR1 is DFQATT, CDR2 SNEGSKA, per germline (reference sequence). The CDR3 is 11 amino acids. The CDR3 region is CSSEFQETQYF. The CDR3 bases are TGCAGTTCCGAGTTCCAGGAGACCCAGTACTTC.

The chain combines TRBV5-4 with TRBJ2-7; maybe TRBD2 (6 bases). CDR1 is SGHNT, CDR2 YYREEE, per germline (reference sequence). The CDR3 sequence is 15 residues long. The V gene lost 0 bases and the J gene lost 1 base, with 11 bases spanning the gap. CDR3 DNA sequence: TGTGCCAGCAGCTTGGGTCTAGCGCAGTCCTACGAGCAGTACTTC. Residues: CASSLGLAQSYEQYF.

This chain joins TRBV5-1 and TRBJ1-1, with 8 bases fitting TRBD1. Unmatched junction bases numbered 16, after V lost 4 bases and J lost 5 bases. Germline-derived CDR1 and CDR2 are SGHRS and YFSETQ. The length of the CDR3 is 17 residues. CDR3 sequence reads: CASSPRTGNRRNTEAFF. The CDR3 DNA is TGCGCCAGCAGCCCACGGACAGGGAATCGAAGGAATACTGAAGCTTTCTTT.

The chain joins TRBV2 to TRBJ1-1; D unclear. Germline V gene data show CDR1 as SNHLY and CDR2 as FYNNEI. The CDR3 spans 10 residues. Trimming left V 7 bases short and J 12 bases short, with 12 bases between. This CDR3 reads CASMGVDTFF. In nucleotides, the CDR3 is TGTGCCAGCATGGGCGTTGATACTTTCTTT.

This clonotype has a count of ten or more. The CDR3 bases are TGTGCCAGCAGCCCAAGGGCCGGGACAGGGGCCTCTAACTATGGCTACACCTTC. Its translation is CASSPRAGTGASNYGYTF. The gene calls are TRBV7-2 and TRBJ1-2; 10 bases match TRBD1. V was pared by 5 bases and J by 0 bases, with 12 bases of the junction left unmatched. Germline V gene sequence: CDR1 SGHTA, CDR2 FQGNSA. This CDR3 is built from 18 residues.

Turning to this clonotype: One end of the junction fails to match germline, which may point to a read error. The rearrangement joins TRBV2 to TRBJ1-2; 9 nucleotides align to TRBD1. The CDR3 totals 15 residues. CDR1 is SNHLY and CDR2 is FYNNEI in the germline V gene. The CDR3 sequence: CASSEDRGSDYGYTF. The CDR3 nucleotides read TGTGCCAGCAGCGAAGACAGGGGGTCAGACTATGGCTACACCTTC.

The V call is TRBV25-1, the J call TRBJ1-2; unclear D gene. The V gene lost 3 bases and the J gene lost 2 bases, with 16 bases spanning the gap. The V gene's germline CDR1 is MGHDK and CDR2 SYGVNS. The CDR3 is 16 amino acids. CDR3 in DNA: TGTGCCAGCAGTGACCCCGGACGGACGTTGAACTATGGCTACACCTTC. Its protein product is CASSDPGRTLNYGYTF.

The gene calls are TRBV7-2 and TRBJ1-4, with D possibly matching TRBD1 (5 bases). Germline CDR1 reads SGHTA; CDR2 reads FQGNSA. The V and J ends lost 5 bases and 8 bases respectively, with 15 bases between them. The CDR3 extends over 14 amino acids. DNA of the CDR3: TGTGCCAGCAGCCAAGATCCAGGGAGGGAAAAACTGTTTTTT. Its protein is CASSQDPGREKLFF.

This chain links TRBV5-1 with TRBJ2-5; 10 bases agree with TRBD1. The CDR3 is made up of 15 amino acids. Looked up from germline, CDR1 is SGHRS and CDR2 is YFSETQ. V gave up 4 bases and J gave up 4 bases; unmatched junction bases: 7. The CDR3 nucleotides are TGCGCCAGCAGCCCGGGACAGGGGATGGCAGAGACCCAGTACTTC. This gives the protein CASSPGQGMAETQYF.

This clonotype was detected ten times or more. V and J are TRBV7-2 and TRBJ1-5, with TRBD1 matching 8 bases. V dropped 5 bases and J dropped 4; count of bases not matched to a gene: 4. Germline V gene sequence: CDR1 SGHTA, CDR2 FQGNSA. This CDR3 comprises 14 residues. CDR3 region: CASSRTGMNQPQHF. CDR3 DNA sequence: TGTGCCAGCAGCCGGACAGGGATGAATCAGCCCCAGCATTTT. Full variable domain (rest looked up from reference TRBV7-2 and TRBJ1-5): GAGVSQSPSNKVTEKGKDVELRCDPISGHTALYWYRQSLGQGLEFLIYFQGNSAPDKSGLPSDRFSAERTGGSVSTLTIQRTQQEDSAVYLCASSRTGMNQPQHFGDGTRLSIL.

This clonotype appeared many times. An end of the junction does not agree with germline; a read error may underlie this. V is TRBV10-3 and J is TRBJ1-2, with a tentative D call TRBD1 (5 bases). This CDR3 comprises 12 residues. The germline V gene has CDR1 ENHRY and CDR2 SYGVKD. CDR3 residues: CAIGEGNYGYTF. Here the CDR3 DNA reads TGTGCCATCGGTGAGGGGAACTATGGCTACACCTTC.

This clonotype has only one observation. The V gene is TRBV6-2 or TRBV6-3, the J gene TRBJ1-5, with D possibly matching TRBD1 (6 bases). V lost 8 bases, J lost 5 bases, and 25 bases lay in between. Germline V gene data show CDR1 as MNHEY and CDR2 as SVGEGT. CDR3 length: 17 amino acids. CDR3 in amino acids: CASRTRGFTAYDQPQHF. The CDR3 nucleotides read TGTGCCAGCCGAACCAGGGGTTTTACCGCGTACGATCAGCCCCAGCATTTT.

V gene TRBV6-6 combines with J gene TRBJ2-6; D gene unclear. CDR1 and CDR2 from the germline V gene are MNHNY and SVGAGI (reference sequence). V was trimmed by 5 bases and J by 4 bases, leaving 6 bases between them. This CDR3 is 13 amino acids long. The CDR3 sequence is CASSIAGANVLTF. The CDR3, as DNA: TGTGCCAGCAGTATTGCAGGGGCCAACGTCCTGACTTTC.

The rearrangement uses TRBV25-1 and TRBJ2-2; no definite D call. The V and J ends lost 9 bases and 2 bases respectively, with 4 bases between them. Germline values: CDR1 MGHDK, CDR2 SYGVNS. This CDR3 has 11 amino acids. CDR3 region: CARTNTGELFF. The CDR3 coding sequence is TGTGCCAGGACAAACACCGGGGAGCTGTTTTTT.